This T cell receptor beta chain was identified in a study of technical replicates of blood from four donors. TCRdb's copy holds only in-frame clones and misses some; the assay was immunoSEQ multiplex PCR. This table holds some 70,000 clones, about 97% found once. Trimming removed 2 bases from V and 3 bases from J, with 7 bases in between. Germline assignment: CDR1 MDHEN and CDR2 SYDVKM. This CDR3 region has 14 residues. Material: T cells isolated from PBMCs. The chain carries TRBV28 and TRBJ2-2; D is ambiguous. The receptor comes from a human donor in good health. In DNA, the CDR3 is TGTGCCAGCAGTTTACTCTCGTACACCGGGGAGCTGTTTTTT. This gives the protein CASSLLSYTGELFF.